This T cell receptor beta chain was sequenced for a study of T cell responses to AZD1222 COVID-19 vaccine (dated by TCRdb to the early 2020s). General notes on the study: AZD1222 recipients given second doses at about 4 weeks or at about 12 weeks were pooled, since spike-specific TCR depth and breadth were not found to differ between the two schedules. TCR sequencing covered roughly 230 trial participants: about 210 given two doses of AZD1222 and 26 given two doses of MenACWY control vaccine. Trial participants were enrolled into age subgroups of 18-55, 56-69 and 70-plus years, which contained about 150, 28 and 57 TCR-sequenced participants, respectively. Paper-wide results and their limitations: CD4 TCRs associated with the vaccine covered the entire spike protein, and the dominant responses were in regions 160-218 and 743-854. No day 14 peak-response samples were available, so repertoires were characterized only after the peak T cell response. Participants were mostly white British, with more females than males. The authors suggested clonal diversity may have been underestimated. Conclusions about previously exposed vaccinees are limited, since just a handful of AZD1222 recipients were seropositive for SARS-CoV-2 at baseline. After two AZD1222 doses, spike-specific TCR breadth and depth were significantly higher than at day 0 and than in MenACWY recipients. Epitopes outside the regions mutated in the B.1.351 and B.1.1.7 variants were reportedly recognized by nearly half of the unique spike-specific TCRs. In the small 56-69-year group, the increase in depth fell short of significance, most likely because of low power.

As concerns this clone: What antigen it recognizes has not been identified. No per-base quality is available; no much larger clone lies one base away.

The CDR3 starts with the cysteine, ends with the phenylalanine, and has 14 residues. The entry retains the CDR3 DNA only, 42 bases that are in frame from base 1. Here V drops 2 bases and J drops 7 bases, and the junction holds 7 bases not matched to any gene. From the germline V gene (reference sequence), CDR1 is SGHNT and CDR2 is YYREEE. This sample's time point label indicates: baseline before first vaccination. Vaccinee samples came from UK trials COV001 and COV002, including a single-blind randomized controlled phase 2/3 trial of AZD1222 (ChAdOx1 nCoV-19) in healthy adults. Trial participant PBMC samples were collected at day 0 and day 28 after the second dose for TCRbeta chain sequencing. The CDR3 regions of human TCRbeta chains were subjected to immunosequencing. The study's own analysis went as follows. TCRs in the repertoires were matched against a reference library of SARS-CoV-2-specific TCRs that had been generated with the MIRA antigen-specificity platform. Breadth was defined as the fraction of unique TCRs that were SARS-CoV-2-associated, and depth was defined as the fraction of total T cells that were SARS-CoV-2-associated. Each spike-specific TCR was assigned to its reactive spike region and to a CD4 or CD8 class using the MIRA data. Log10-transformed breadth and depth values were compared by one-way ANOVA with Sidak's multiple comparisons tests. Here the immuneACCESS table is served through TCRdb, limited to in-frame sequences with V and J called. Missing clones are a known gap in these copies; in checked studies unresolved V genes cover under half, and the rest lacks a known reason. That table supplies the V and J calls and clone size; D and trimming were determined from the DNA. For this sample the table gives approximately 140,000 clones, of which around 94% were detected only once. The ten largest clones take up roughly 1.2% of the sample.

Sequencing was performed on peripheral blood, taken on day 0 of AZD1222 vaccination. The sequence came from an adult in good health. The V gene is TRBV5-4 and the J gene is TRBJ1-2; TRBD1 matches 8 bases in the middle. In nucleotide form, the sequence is TGTGCCAGCAGCTTTCTCGGACAGGGTCTTGGCTACACCTTC. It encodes CASSFLGQGLGYTF.